This TCR beta chain was captured in a study of OX40 agonist ivuxolimab in advanced cancers. The wider study: Participants, around 80% male, averaged about 59 years of age, ranging from about 23 to 90. Patients with prior anti-PD-1, anti-PD-L1 or anti-CTLA-4 therapy were eligible; roughly 40% had some. General study points: Averaged across samples, CD8+ T cells carried more expanded clones than CD4+ did.

Libraries were prepared by immunoSEQ multiplex PCR; TCRdb keeps only in-frame clonotypes and omits some of them. The sample consists of 70,000 or so clones, around four fifths of them appearing once. Notes on this clone: Antigen specificity is unknown.

The CDR3 runs to 18 residues. The germline gives CDR1 SGHNT, CDR2 YYREEE (reference sequence). V shed 2 bases, J shed 4 bases, and the junction held 16 bases outside the gene matches. Patients with autoimmune history or systemic immunosuppression were excluded. The sequencing used CD4+ or CD8+ T cells sorted from blood, collected in a trial of the OX40 agonist ivuxolimab. The chain is built from TRBV5-4 and TRBJ2-7; 9 bases agree with TRBD2. This TCR was sampled from an adult with an advanced solid tumor such as melanoma, head and neck, liver or kidney cancer. This CDR3 reads CASSLSGWVRGGVYEQYV. The CDR3 nucleotides read TGTGCCAGCAGCTTATCAGGTTGGGTGCGGGGGGGAGTTTACGAGCAGTACGTC.